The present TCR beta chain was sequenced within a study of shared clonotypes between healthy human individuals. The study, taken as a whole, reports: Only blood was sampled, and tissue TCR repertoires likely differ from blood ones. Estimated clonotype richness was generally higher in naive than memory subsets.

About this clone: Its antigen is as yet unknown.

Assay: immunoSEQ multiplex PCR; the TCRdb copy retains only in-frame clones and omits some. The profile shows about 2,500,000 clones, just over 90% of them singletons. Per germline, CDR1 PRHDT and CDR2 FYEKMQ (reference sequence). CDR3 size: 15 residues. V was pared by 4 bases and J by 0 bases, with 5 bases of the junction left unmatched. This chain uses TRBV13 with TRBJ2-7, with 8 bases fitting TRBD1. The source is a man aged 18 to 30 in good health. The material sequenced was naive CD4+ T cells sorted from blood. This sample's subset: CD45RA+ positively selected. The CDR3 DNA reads TGTGCCAGCAGCTACCGGGACAGGCTCTCCTACGAGCAGTACTTC. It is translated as CASSYRDRLSYEQYF.